The clone carrying this T cell receptor (beta chain) was counted at least ten times. This sample was included in a study of T-cell reconstitution after alpha-beta-depleted transplantation in children. It was with unique molecular identifiers that the TCRbeta library was prepared. Each CDR3 protein gets one entry after TCRdb re-called the PCR reads with MiXCR. Among about 410,000 distinct CDR3 sequences, about a fifth were seen once, and the ten largest hold 3.5% to 4%. Sequenced here: PBMCs from the stem cell graft donor, sampled from the stem cell graft. The receptor's source is a human donor who donated a stem cell graft to a child with acute myeloid leukemia.

CDR3 nucleotides: TGCAGCGCCATGACCGATTACGAGCAGTACTTC. It yields the protein CSAMTDYEQYF. The chain has TRBV29-1 and TRBJ2-7; unclear D gene. The CDR3 loop spans 11 amino acids. Trimming removed 7 bases from V and 4 bases from J, with 11 bases in between. Germline V gene lookup returns CDR1 SQVTM and CDR2 ANQGSEA.